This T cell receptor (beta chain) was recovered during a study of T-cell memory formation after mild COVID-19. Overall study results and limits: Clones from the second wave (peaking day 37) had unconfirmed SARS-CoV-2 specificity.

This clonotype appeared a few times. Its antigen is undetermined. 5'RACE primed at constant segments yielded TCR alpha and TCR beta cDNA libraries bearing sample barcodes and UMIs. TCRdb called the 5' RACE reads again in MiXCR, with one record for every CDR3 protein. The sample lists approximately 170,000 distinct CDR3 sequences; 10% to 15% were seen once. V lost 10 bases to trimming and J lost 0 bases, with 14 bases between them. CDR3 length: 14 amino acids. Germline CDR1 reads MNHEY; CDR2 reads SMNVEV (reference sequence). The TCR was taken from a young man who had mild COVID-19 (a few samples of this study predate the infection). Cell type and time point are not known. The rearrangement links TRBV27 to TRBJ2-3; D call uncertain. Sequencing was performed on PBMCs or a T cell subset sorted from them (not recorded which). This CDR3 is CATHTLPSTDTQYF. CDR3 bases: TGTGCCACCCATACCTTACCTAGCACAGATACGCAGTATTTT.